The 20 T cell receptor beta chains in this list originate from one sample, sequenced in a study of cytomegalovirus exposure and HLA in healthy donors. Sequenced by immunoSEQ multiplex PCR; TCRdb stores in-frame clones only, minus some. The table lists 100,000 to 120,000 clones, 70% to 85% of them singletons, with about 2.9% in the top ten. The sequencing input was PBMCs. Receptors were obtained from a woman under 30 in good health and CMV-seronegative.

The chain is built from TRBV28 and TRBJ2-7; possible D gene TRBD1, 5 bases. Trimming removed 2 bases at V and 1 base at J, with 12 bases between. Germline V gene lookup returns CDR1 MDHEN and CDR2 SYDVKM. The CDR3 consists of 15 residues. The DNA for the CDR3 is TGTGCCAGCAGTTTAGGTGCAGGGTCGTCCTACGAGCAGTACTTC. Translation: CASSLGAGSSYEQYF.

Notes on this clone: The junction departs from the called germline gene at one end, perhaps through a read error. This chain joins TRBV11-2 and TRBJ2-5; D uncertain. The CDR3 sequence is 12 residues long. Germline values: CDR1 SGHAT, CDR2 FQNNGV. CDR3 coding DNA: TGTGCCAGCAGCGTAGAACCGAGGACCCAGTACTTC. As protein: CASSVEPRTQYF.

The chain has TRBV5-1 and TRBJ1-1; 8 nucleotides agree with TRBD1. V shed 5 bases and J 1 base; nucleotides not matched to a gene: 4. The CDR3 spans 14 residues. Germline V gives CDR1 SGHRS, CDR2 YFSETQ. The CDR3 region is CASRPGGANTEAFF. The CDR3 DNA reads TGCGCCAGCAGACCAGGGGGCGCGAACACTGAAGCTTTCTTT.

The chain has TRBV9 and TRBJ2-7; a possible D gene is TRBD1 (6 bases). Between the trimmed V and J ends, which lost 2 bases and 6 bases, there was a span of 18 bases. Germline V gene data show CDR1 as SGDLS and CDR2 as YYNGEE. The CDR3 runs to 15 residues. In DNA, the CDR3 is TGTGCCAGCAGCGTGGGGACCGGGACATCGGCCGAGCAGTACTTC. Its translation is CASSVGTGTSAEQYF.

CDR3 sequence reads: CASSPPPGGLGHTEAFF. The CDR3 DNA reads TGTGCCAGCAGTCCGCCTCCGGGGGGATTGGGGCACACTGAAGCTTTCTTT. The chain uses TRBV28 and TRBJ1-1; TRBD1 is a possible D gene (5 bases). This CDR3 has 17 amino acids. Per germline, CDR1 MDHEN and CDR2 SYDVKM. Trimming left V 5 bases short and J 3 bases short, with 22 bases between.

V gene TRBV6-5 combines with J gene TRBJ2-2; D might be TRBD1 (6 bases). The CDR3 loop spans 16 amino acids. Per the germline V gene, CDR1 is MNHEY and CDR2 is SVGAGI. The V end lost 0 bases, the J end lost 4 bases, and 12 bases lay between the germline ends. CDR3 sequence reads: CASSYSSGGLTGELFF. CDR3 coding DNA: TGTGCCAGCAGTTACTCGAGTGGGGGCCTCACCGGGGAGCTGTTTTTT.

This clone was recorded once. This rearrangement joins TRBV10-3 to TRBJ2-7; D possibly corresponds to TRBD1 (5 bases). Germline V gene sequence: CDR1 ENHRY, CDR2 SYGVKD. V was pared by 10 bases and J by 1 base, with 17 bases between. CDR3 length: 14 residues. CDR3 in amino acids: CASATKGQSYEQYF. For the CDR3, the DNA is TGTGCCAGCGCGACGAAGGGGCAGTCCTACGAGCAGTACTTC.

This clone occurred many times. The chain carries TRBV6-4 and TRBJ2-3; TRBD2 aligns across 8 bases. Germline V lookup: CDR1 MRHNA, CDR2 SNTAGT. With V trimmed by 0 bases and J by 1 base, 6 bases remained unmatched. The CDR3 sequence is 17 residues long. As DNA, the CDR3 is TGTGCCAGCAGTGACTCGACCAGCGGGGGTGGCACAGATACGCAGTATTTT. Protein: CASSDSTSGGGTDTQYF.

The gene calls are TRBV7-9 and TRBJ2-5; TRBD2 aligns across 12 bases. After removal of 4 bases from V and 1 base from J, the junction contained 4 bases not matched to a gene. Germline V gives CDR1 SEHNR, CDR2 FQNEAQ (reference sequence). There are 16 residues in the CDR3. The DNA of the CDR3 is TGTGCCAGCAGCTCCCGACTAGCGGGGGCCCAAGAGACCCAGTACTTC. Translating it yields CASSSRLAGAQETQYF.

The gene calls are TRBV27 and TRBJ2-7; 10 bases agree with TRBD1. The germline gives CDR1 MNHEY, CDR2 SMNVEV (reference sequence). CDR3 length equals 13 residues. Trimming at V came to 10 bases and at J to 4 bases, leaving 7 bases not matched to a gene. The CDR3 DNA follows: TGTGCCAACCCCCGGGACAGGGGTTACGAGCAGTACTTC. Amino acids: CANPRDRGYEQYF.

The chain has TRBV27 and TRBJ2-3; D is perhaps TRBD2 (6 bases). Germline V gene data show CDR1 as MNHEY and CDR2 as SMNVEV (reference sequence). Trimming took off 8 bases at V and 4 bases at J, with 13 bases between the two ends. The CDR3 spans 13 residues. CDR3 nucleotide sequence: TGTGCCAGCGAGGGCGGGGAACCAGATACGCAGTATTTT. As protein: CASEGGEPDTQYF.

J is TRBJ1-1 and V is TRBV18, with 9 bases matching TRBD1. This CDR3 contains 13 residues. Germline lookup yields CDR1 KGHSH and CDR2 LQKENI. Germline trimming cut 3 bases from V and 8 bases from J; bases unmatched to any gene: 4. For the CDR3, the DNA is TGTGCCAGCTCACCCGGACAGGGGTGGGAAGCTTTCTTT. It codes for CASSPGQGWEAFF. Together with reference TRBV18 and TRBJ1-1, the CDR3 gives the full variable domain: NAGVMQNPRHLVRRRGQEARLRCSPMKGHSHVYWYRQLPEEGLKFMVYLQKENIIDESGMPKERFSAEFPKEGPSILRIQQVVRGDSAAYFCASSPGQGWEAFFGQGTRLTVV.

The chain uses TRBV6-1 and TRBJ2-7; TRBD1 matches 9 bases. Per the germline V gene, CDR1 is MNHNS and CDR2 is SASEGT. CDR3 length equals 15 residues. J gave up 1 base and V 6 bases, and 7 bases lay outside the gene matches. The CDR3 DNA sequence: TGTGCCAGCAGGGAAACCGGGACAGGGTCCTACGAGCAGTACTTC. It translates to CASRETGTGSYEQYF.

V usage is TRBV5-6 and J usage is TRBJ1-4; 9 bases align to TRBD1. V lost 1 base, J lost 3 bases, and 4 bases stayed unmatched. CDR3 length: 16 amino acids. Germline V gene lookup returns CDR1 SGHDT and CDR2 YYEEEE. CDR3 sequence (DNA): TGTGCCAGCAGCTTGAAGGGACAGGGTGCTAATGAAAAACTGTTTTTT. It encodes CASSLKGQGANEKLFF.

This chain links TRBV19 with TRBJ2-2, with no clear D. V was clipped by 4 bases and J by 6 bases, with 15 bases between them. CDR3 length: 15 residues. CDR1 and CDR2 (germline): LNHDA, SQIVND (reference sequence). The CDR3 spells CASSTGFLVSGELFF. The DNA for the CDR3 is TGTGCCAGTAGTACCGGTTTTTTAGTTTCCGGGGAGCTGTTTTTT.

J is TRBJ2-7 and V is TRBV2; unclear D gene. Trimming left V 5 bases short and J 3 bases short, with 8 bases between. Germline V gene sequence: CDR1 SNHLY, CDR2 FYNNEI. The CDR3 contains 12 residues. The CDR3 DNA sequence: TGTGCCAGCAGTTTAGAAATCTACGAGCAGTACTTC. Translated: CASSLEIYEQYF.

J is TRBJ2-7 and V is TRBV29-1; 8 nucleotides align to TRBD1. The CDR3 covers 14 residues. CDR1 SQVTM and CDR2 ANQGSEA come from the germline V gene. The V gene end was trimmed by 7 bases and the J gene end by 3 bases; junction bases not matched to a gene: 11. CDR3 region: CSGRGTGEGYEQYF. The CDR3 nucleotides read TGCAGCGGGAGGGGGACAGGAGAAGGCTACGAGCAGTACTTC.

This chain uses TRBV30 with TRBJ2-3; weak D call: TRBD2 (5 bases). CDR1 and CDR2 (germline): GTSNPN, SVGIG (reference sequence). CDR3 length: 16 amino acids. Trimming took 1 base from V and 2 from J, leaving 16 bases between them. The CDR3 nucleotides are TGTGCCTGGAGTGCCCGGGATTTGGTCCCCACAGATACGCAGTATTTT. Residues: CAWSARDLVPTDTQYF. Combining the CDR3 with reference TRBV30 and TRBJ2-3 gives the whole variable domain SQTIHQWPATLVQPVGSPLSLECTVEGTSNPNLYWYRQAAGRGLQLLFYSVGIGQISSEVPQNLSASRPQDRQFILSSKKLLLSDSGFYLCAWSARDLVPTDTQYFGPGTRLTVL.

This chain joins TRBV28 and TRBJ2-1; D is unresolved. This CDR3 has 14 residues. Per the germline V gene, CDR1 is MDHEN and CDR2 is SYDVKM. V was pared by 3 bases and J by 1 base, with 7 bases between. The CDR3 is CASSLWSSYNEQFF. For the CDR3, the DNA is TGTGCCAGCAGTTTGTGGAGTTCCTACAATGAGCAGTTCTTC.

The chain combines TRBV30 with TRBJ1-5; perhaps TRBD1 as D (5 bases). CDR3 length: 16 amino acids. V was trimmed by 0 bases and J by 2 bases, leaving 14 bases between them. CDR1 and CDR2 from the germline V gene are GTSNPN and SVGIG (reference sequence). CDR3 bases: TGTGCCTGGAGTGTCAGGGCTAACGGAGGCAATCAGCCCCAGCATTTT. Amino acid sequence: CAWSVRANGGNQPQHF.